The clone carrying this TCR beta chain showed up just once. The source of the sample is a study of shared clonotypes between healthy human individuals. Repertoires were generated with immunoSEQ multiplex PCR, while TCRdb's copy carries only in-frame clones and drops some. Among about 2.4 million clones listed, approximately 93% were seen once. Germline CDR1 and CDR2: SGHTA and FQGNSA. V shed 5 bases, J shed 9 bases, and the junction held 4 bases outside the gene matches. This CDR3 comprises 12 residues. The chain has TRBV7-2 and TRBJ1-5; 7 bases align to TRBD1. The sample was naive CD4+ T cells from PBMCs. Subset defined: CD45RA+ positively selected. This clonotype was obtained from a man younger than 35 in good health. Some clones in this sample may be carry-over from other donors' samples. The CDR3 reads CASSRPGGPQHF. CDR3 bases: TGTGCCAGCAGCCGCCCAGGGGGGCCCCAGCATTTT.